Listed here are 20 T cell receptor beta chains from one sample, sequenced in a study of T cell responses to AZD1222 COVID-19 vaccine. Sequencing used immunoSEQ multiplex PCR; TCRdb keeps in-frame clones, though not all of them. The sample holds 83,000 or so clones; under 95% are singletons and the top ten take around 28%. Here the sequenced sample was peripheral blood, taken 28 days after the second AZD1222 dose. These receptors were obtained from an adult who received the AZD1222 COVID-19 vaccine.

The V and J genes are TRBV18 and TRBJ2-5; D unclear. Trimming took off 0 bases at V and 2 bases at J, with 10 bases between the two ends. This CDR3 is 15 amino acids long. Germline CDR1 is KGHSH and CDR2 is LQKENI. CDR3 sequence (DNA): TGTGCCAGCTCACCACCGGAAAGCCGTCAAGAGACCCAGTACTTC. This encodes CASSPPESRQETQYF.

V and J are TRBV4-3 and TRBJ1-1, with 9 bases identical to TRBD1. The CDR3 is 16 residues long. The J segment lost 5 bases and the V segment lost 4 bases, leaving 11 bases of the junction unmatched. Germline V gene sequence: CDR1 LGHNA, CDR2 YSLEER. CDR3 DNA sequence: TGCGCCAGCAGCCGAGACCGGGACAGGGTCCTAACTGAAGCTTTCTTT. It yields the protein CASSRDRDRVLTEAFF.

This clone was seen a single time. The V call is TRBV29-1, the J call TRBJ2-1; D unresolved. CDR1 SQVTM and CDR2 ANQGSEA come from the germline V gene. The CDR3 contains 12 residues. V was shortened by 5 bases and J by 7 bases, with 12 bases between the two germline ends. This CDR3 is CSVKGEGNEQFF. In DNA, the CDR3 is TGCAGCGTTAAGGGCGAAGGGAATGAGCAGTTCTTC.

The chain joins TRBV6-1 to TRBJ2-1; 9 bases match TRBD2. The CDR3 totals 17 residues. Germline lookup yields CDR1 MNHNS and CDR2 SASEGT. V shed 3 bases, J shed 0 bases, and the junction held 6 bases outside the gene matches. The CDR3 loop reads CASSEVAGGSSYNEQFF. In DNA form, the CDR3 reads TGTGCCAGCAGTGAGGTTGCGGGAGGGAGCTCCTACAATGAGCAGTTCTTC.

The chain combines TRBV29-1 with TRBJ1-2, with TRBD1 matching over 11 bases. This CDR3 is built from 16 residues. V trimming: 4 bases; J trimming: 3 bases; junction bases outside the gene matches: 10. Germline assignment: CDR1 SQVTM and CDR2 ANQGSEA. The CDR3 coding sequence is TGCAGCGTTGGGGTTGGGACAGGGGGTCTCGACTATGGCTACACCTTC. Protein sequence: CSVGVGTGGLDYGYTF.

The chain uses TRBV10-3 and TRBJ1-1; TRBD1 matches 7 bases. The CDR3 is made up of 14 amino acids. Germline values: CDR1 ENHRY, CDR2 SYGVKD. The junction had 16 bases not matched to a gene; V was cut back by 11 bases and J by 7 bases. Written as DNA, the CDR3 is TGTGCCGCCGGGACAGATGGCCAAGGGGGTGAAGCTTTCTTT. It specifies CAAGTDGQGGEAFF.

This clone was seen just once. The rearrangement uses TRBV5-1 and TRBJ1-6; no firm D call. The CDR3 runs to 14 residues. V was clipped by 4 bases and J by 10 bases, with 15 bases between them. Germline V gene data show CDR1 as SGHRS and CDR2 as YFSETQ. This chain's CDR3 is CASSMAALGSPLHF. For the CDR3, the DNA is TGCGCCAGCAGCATGGCAGCTCTCGGATCACCCCTCCACTTT.

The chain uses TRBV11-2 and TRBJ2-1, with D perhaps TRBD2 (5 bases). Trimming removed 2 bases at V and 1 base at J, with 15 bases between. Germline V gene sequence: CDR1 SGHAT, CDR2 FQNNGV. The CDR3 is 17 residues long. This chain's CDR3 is CASSLLYSGESYNEQFF. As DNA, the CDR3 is TGTGCCAGCAGCTTACTCTATTCCGGGGAGTCCTACAATGAGCAGTTCTTC.

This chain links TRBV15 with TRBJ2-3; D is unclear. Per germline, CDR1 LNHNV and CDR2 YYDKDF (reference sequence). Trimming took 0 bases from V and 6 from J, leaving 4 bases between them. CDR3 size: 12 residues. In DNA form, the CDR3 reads TGTGCCACCAGCAGAGATTGGGATACGCAGTATTTT. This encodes CATSRDWDTQYF. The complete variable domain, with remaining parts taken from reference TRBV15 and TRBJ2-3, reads DAMVIQNPRYQVTQFGKPVTLSCSQTLNHNVMYWYQQKSSQAPKLLFHYYDKDFNNEADTPDNFQSRRPNTSFCFLDIRSPGLGDTAMYLCATSRDWDTQYFGPGTRLTVL.

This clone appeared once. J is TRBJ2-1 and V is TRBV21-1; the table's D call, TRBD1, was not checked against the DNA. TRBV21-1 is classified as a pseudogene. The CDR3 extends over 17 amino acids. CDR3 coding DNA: TGTGCCAGCAGCAAATACCCCGGACAGGGGTTCGACAATGAGCAGTTCTTC. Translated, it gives CASSKYPGQGFDNEQFF.

The CDR3 DNA follows: TGTGCCAGCAGCCACGGGACAGGAGATAGCACAGATACGCAGTATTTT. Its translation is CASSHGTGDSTDTQYF. The gene calls are TRBV7-6 and TRBJ2-3, with TRBD1 matching over 8 bases. Losses at the gene ends were 5 bases for V and 0 bases for J; bases not matched to a gene: 7. Germline CDR1 reads SGHVS; CDR2 reads FNYEAQ. The CDR3 contains 16 residues. The variable domain in full, completed from reference TRBV7-6 and TRBJ2-3, reads GAGVSQSPRYKVTKRGQDVALRCDPISGHVSLYWYRQALGQGPEFLTYFNYEAQQDKSGLPNDRFSAERPEGSISTLTIQRTEQRDSAMYRCASSHGTGDSTDTQYFGPGTRLTVL.

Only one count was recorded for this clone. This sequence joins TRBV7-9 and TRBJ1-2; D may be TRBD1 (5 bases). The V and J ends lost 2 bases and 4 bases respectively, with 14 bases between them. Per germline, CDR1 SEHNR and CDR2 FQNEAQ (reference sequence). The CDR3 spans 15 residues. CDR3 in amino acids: CASSLTGRDFYGYTF. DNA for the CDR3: TGTGCCAGCAGCTTAACTGGACGGGACTTCTATGGCTACACCTTC.

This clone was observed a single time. The CDR3 reads CSAKEGGGREKLFF. DNA of the CDR3: TGCAGCGCCAAGGAAGGGGGGGGAAGAGAAAAACTGTTTTTT. J is TRBJ1-4 and V is TRBV29-1, with D perhaps matching TRBD1 (6 bases). The V gene lost 7 bases and the J gene lost 8 bases, with 20 bases spanning the gap. Germline V lookup: CDR1 SQVTM, CDR2 ANQGSEA. This CDR3 spans 14 amino acids. The full variable domain, with the rest looked up from reference TRBV29-1 and TRBJ1-4, is SAVISQKPSRDICQRGTSLTIQCQVDSQVTMMFWYRQQPGQSLTLIATANQGSEATYESGFVIDKFPISRPNLTFSTLTVSNMSPEDSSIYLCSAKEGGGREKLFFGSGTQLSVL.

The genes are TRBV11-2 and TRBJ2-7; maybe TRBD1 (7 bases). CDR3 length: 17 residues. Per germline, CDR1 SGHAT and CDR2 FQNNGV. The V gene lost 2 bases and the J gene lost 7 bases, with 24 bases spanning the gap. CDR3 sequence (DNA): TGTGCCAGCAGCTTACCCGAGGGCGGGACAGTAGTTGAAGAGCAGTACTTC. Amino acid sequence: CASSLPEGGTVVEEQYF.

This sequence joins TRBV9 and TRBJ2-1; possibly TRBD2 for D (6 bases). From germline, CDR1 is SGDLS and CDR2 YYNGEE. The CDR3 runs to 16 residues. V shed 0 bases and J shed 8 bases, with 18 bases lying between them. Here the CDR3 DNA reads TGTGCCAGCAGCGTAGGAGGTAGCGGTTCTGTGCATGAGCAGTTCTTC. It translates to CASSVGGSGSVHEQFF. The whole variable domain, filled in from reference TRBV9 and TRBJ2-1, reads DSGVTQTPKHLITATGQRVTLRCSPRSGDLSVYWYQQSLDQGLQFLIQYYNGEERAKGNILERFSAQQFPDLHSELNLSSLELGDSALYFCASSVGGSGSVHEQFFGPGTRLTVL.

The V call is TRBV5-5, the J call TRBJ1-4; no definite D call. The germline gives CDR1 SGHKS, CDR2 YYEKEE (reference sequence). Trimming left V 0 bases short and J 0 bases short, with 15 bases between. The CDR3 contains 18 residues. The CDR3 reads CASSLVPAGYATNEKLFF. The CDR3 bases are TGTGCCAGCAGCTTGGTTCCTGCGGGATATGCAACTAATGAAAAACTGTTTTTT.

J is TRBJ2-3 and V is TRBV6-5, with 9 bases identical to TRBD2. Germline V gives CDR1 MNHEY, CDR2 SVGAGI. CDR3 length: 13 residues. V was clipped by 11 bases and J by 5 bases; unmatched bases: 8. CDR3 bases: TGTGCCGCATCCCAGCGGGAGGAAGATACGCAGTATTTT. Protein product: CAASQREEDTQYF.

The CDR3 coding sequence is TGTGCCAGTAGAACCTTTGTGGGGACTAGCGGGAGGGCCCACGAGCAGTACTTC. It codes for CASRTFVGTSGRAHEQYF. The chain carries TRBV19 and TRBJ2-7; 16 bases match TRBD2. Germline CDR1 is LNHDA and CDR2 is SQIVND (reference sequence). After removal of 6 bases from V and 5 bases from J, the junction contained 13 bases not matched to a gene. The CDR3 totals 18 residues.

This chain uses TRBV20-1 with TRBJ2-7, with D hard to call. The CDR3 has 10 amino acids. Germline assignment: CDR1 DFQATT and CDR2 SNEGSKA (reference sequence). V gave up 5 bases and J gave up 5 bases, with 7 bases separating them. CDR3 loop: CSALSHEQYF. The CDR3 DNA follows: TGCAGTGCTCTAAGTCACGAGCAGTACTTC.

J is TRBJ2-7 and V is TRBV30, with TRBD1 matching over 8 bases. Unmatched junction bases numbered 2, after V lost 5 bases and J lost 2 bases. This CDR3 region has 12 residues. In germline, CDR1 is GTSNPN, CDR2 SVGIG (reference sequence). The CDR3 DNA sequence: TGTGCCTGGCAACAGGGGGCCTACGAGCAGTACTTC. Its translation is CAWQQGAYEQYF.